This T cell receptor (beta chain) is drawn from a study of cytomegalovirus exposure and HLA in healthy donors. About this clone itself: Its antigen remains unknown.

Study-wide results and caveats: Later analysis suggested links between common viral pathogens and several top significant clusters. In a later analysis, a missense DCLRE1C variant was linked to TCR beta V- and J-gene trimming. In a later analysis, donors in an Asian-associated ancestry cluster reportedly had fewer N-insertions in productive TCRs than the cohort mean. In most subjects, TCR beta sequences reportedly gave accurate predictions of HLA-A and HLA-B alleles.

A multiplex PCR was run with 60 Vbeta primers and 13 Jbeta primers. TCRdb's table, derived via immunoSEQ multiplex PCR, lists solely in-frame clones and lacks some. Of about 110,000 clones listed, around three quarters are singletons. The CDR3 length is 13 residues. J was trimmed by 11 bases and V by 6 bases; bases with no gene match: 12. Germline V gene sequence: CDR1 MNHNS, CDR2 SASEGT. Sequences were obtained from PBMCs. The chain recombines TRBV6-1 with TRBJ2-5, with 7 bases identical to TRBD1. The receptor's source is a male donor in good health and CMV-seronegative. For the CDR3, the DNA is TGTGCCAGCAGCCCAGACAGGGCTAGGGAGCAGTACTTC. Translation: CASSPDRAREQYF.